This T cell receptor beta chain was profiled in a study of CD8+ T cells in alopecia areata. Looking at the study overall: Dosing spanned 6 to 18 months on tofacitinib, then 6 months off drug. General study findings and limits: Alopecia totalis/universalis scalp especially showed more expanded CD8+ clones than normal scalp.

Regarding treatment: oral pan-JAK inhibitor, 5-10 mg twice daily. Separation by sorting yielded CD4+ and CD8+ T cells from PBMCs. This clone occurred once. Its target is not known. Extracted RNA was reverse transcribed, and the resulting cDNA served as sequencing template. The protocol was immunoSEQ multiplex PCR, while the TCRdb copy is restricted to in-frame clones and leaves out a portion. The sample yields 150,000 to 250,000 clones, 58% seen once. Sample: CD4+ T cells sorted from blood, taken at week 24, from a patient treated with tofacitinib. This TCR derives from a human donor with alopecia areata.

The DNA of the CDR3 is TGCGCCAGCAGCTGGGAGACGGGCTACGAGCAGTACTTC. Translating gives CASSWETGYEQYF. The rearrangement links TRBV5-1 to TRBJ2-7, with D maybe TRBD2 (5 bases). Trimming removed 3 bases at V and 3 bases at J, with 10 bases between. Germline assignment: CDR1 SGHRS and CDR2 YFSETQ. The CDR3 totals 13 residues.